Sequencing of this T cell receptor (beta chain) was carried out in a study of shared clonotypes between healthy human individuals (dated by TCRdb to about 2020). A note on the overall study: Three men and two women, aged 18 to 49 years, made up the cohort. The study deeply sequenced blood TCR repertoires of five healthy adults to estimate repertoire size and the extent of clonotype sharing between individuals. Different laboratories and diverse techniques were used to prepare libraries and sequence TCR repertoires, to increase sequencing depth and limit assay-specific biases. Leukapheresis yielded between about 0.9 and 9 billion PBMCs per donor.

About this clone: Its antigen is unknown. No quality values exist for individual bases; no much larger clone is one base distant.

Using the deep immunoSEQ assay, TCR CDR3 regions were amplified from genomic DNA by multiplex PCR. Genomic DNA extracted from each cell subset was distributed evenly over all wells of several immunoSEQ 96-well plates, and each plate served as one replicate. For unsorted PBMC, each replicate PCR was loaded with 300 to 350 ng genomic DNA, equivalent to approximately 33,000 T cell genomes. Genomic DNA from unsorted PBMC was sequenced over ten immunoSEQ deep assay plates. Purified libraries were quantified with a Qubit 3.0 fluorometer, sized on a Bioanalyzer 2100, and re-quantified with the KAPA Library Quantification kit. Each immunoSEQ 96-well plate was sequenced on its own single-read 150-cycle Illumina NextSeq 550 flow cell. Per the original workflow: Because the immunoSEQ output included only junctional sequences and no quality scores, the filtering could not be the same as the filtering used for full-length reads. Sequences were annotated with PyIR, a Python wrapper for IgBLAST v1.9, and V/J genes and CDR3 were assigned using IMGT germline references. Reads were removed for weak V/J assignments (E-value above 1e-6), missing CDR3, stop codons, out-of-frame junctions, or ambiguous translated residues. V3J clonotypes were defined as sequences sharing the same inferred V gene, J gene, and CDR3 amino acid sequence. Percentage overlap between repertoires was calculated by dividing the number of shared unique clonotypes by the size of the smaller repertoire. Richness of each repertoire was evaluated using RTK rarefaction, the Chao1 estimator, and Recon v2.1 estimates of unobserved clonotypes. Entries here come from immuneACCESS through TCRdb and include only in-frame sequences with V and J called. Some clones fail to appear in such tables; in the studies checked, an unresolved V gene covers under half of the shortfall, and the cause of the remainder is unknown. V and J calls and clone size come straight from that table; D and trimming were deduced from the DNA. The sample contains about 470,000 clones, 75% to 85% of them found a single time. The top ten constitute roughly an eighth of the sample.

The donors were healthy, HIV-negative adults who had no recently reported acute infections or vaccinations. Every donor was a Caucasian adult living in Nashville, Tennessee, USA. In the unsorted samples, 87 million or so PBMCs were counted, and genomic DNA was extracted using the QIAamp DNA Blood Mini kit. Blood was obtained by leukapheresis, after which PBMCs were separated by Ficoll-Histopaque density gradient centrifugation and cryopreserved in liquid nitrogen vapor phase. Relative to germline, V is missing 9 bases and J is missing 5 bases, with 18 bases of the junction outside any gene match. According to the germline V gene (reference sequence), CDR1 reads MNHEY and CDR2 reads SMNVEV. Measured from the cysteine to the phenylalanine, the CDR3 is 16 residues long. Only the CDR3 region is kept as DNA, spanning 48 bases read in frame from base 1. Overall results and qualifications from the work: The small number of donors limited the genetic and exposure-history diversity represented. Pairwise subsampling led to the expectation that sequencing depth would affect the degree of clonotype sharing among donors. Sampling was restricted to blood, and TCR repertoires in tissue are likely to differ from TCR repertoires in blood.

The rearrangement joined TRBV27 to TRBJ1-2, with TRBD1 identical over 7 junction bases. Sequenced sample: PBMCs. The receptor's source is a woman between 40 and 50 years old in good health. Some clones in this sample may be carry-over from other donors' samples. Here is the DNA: TGTGCCAGTTCACTACAGGGGACTCTCCCCGTTTATGGCTACACCTTC. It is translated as CASSLQGTLPVYGYTF.